These 19 T cell receptor beta chains were sequenced from one sample in a study of human T cells and chemical hapten exposure. Documented time point: healthy volunteer bleed at 2 weeks. It was unfractionated whole blood from which total RNA was extracted. TCRdb re-called the RACE reads with MiXCR, one entry per CDR3 protein. The table shows some 120,000 distinct CDR3 sequences, with approximately 9.5% occurring only once. The sequenced sample consisted of whole blood. Every receptor here comes from a male donor in good health. Some clones in this sample may be carry-over from other donors' samples.

This clonotype was recorded a few times. The chain joins TRBV5-1 to TRBJ2-3; D is unclear. The V gene's germline CDR1 is SGHRS and CDR2 YFSETQ. This CDR3 has 14 residues. V was trimmed by 3 bases and J by 2 bases, leaving 10 bases between them. This CDR3 is CASSSPGHTDTQYF. In DNA form, the CDR3 reads TGCGCCAGCAGCTCTCCGGGCCACACAGATACGCAGTATTTT.

This clonotype showed up just a few times. The chain carries TRBV6-1 and TRBJ1-1; D perhaps matches TRBD1 (5 bases). The V end lost 4 bases, the J end lost 1 base, and 10 bases lay between the germline ends. The CDR3 loop spans 14 amino acids. Germline V gene lookup returns CDR1 MNHNS and CDR2 SASEGT. The CDR3 sequence: CASSVGAANTEAFF. Here the CDR3 DNA reads TGTGCCAGCAGTGTCGGGGCCGCGAACACTGAAGCTTTCTTT.

In its sample, this clonotype was seen a few times. The chain uses TRBV4-1 and TRBJ2-1, with 11 nucleotides matching TRBD2. This CDR3 region has 18 residues. CDR1 and CDR2 from the germline V gene are MGHRA and YSYEKL. The ends lost 4 bases at V and 8 bases at J; junction bases unmatched: 16. For the CDR3, the DNA is TGCGCCAGCAGCCCACTTTCGACTAGCGGGGTGGTTGGGGATGAGCAGTTCTTC. Translated: CASSPLSTSGVVGDEQFF.

This chain connects TRBV6-2 or TRBV6-3 to TRBJ2-7; D is possibly TRBD1 (5 bases). This CDR3 region has 15 residues. CDR1 MNHEY and CDR2 SVGEGT come from the germline V gene. The ends were cut back, 5 bases at V and 7 bases at J, with 21 bases in the middle. CDR3 region: CASSPFSDRTSEQYF. The CDR3 nucleotides read TGTGCCAGCAGTCCATTCTCCGACAGAACGTCGGAGCAGTACTTC.

In the case of this clonotype: Compared with germline, one end of the junction differs, possibly owing to a read error. V is TRBV6-6 and J is TRBJ1-3; no clear D gene. The CDR3 is made up of 14 amino acids. Per germline, CDR1 MNHNY and CDR2 SVGAGI (reference sequence). The DNA for the CDR3 is TGTGCCAGCAGTCCAATTAGCTCTGGAAACACCACATATTTT. Translating gives CASSPISSGNTTYF.

This clonotype has just a few counts. The genes are TRBV20-1 and TRBJ1-1; D gene ambiguous. The CDR3 has 16 amino acids. Trimming stripped 0 bases from V and 4 bases from J, with 18 bases between. From germline, CDR1 is DFQATT and CDR2 SNEGSKA (reference sequence). The CDR3, as DNA: TGCAGTGCTAGAGATTGGGGTGGGGTTCTTGGCACTGAAGCTTTCTTT. Its translation is CSARDWGGVLGTEAFF.

Only a few counts were recorded for this clonotype. The chain combines TRBV6-5 with TRBJ1-5; no clear D. Germline CDR1 and CDR2: MNHEY and SVGAGI. V was trimmed by 6 bases and J by 0 bases, leaving 6 bases between them. The CDR3 is 13 amino acids. The CDR3 nucleotides are TGTGCCAGCAGGGTGTATAGCAATCAGCCCCAGCATTTT. Translation: CASRVYSNQPQHF.

As concerns this clonotype: A junction boundary mismatches the germline segment, possibly from a read error. The rearrangement links TRBV5-6 to TRBJ2-5; 7 nucleotides agree with TRBD1. The CDR3 consists of 14 residues. Germline V gene data show CDR1 as SGHDT and CDR2 as YYEEEE. The CDR3 is CANSFPGGQETQYF. The CDR3 DNA sequence: TGTGCCAACAGCTTTCCAGGGGGCCAAGAGACCCAGTACTTC.

The J gene is TRBJ2-7, the V gene TRBV29-1; 7 positions match TRBD2. Germline V gene lookup returns CDR1 SQVTM and CDR2 ANQGSEA. The V and J ends lost 3 bases and 0 bases, in that order; junction bases with no gene match: 5. There are 14 residues in the CDR3. Written as DNA, the CDR3 is TGCAGCGTTGAGTCCGGGACTAACTCCTACGAGCAGTACTTC. Translation gives CSVESGTNSYEQYF.

This clonotype was seen a few times. The chain has TRBV5-1 and TRBJ2-1; D ambiguous. This CDR3 spans 13 amino acids. V lost 0 bases to trimming and J lost 6 bases, with 7 bases between them. Per germline, CDR1 SGHRS and CDR2 YFSETQ. CDR3 protein: CASSLGGVNEQFF. Here the CDR3 DNA reads TGCGCCAGCAGCTTGGGCGGAGTCAATGAGCAGTTCTTC.

This clonotype has ten or more counts. The V gene is TRBV7-6, the J gene TRBJ2-7; weak D call: TRBD1 (6 bases). In germline, CDR1 is SGHVS, CDR2 FNYEAQ. Deletions cut 0 bases from V and 3 bases from J, with 15 bases between. The CDR3 has 16 residues. CDR3 residues: CASSLADSDSFYEQYF. CDR3 DNA: TGTGCCAGCAGCTTAGCTGATTCGGACAGTTTCTACGAGCAGTACTTC.

This chain uses TRBV7-6 with TRBJ2-1, with 7 bases lining up with TRBD2. With 5 bases clipped from V and 10 bases from J, the junction kept 14 bases outside the gene matches. This CDR3 spans 15 amino acids. Germline V gene lookup returns CDR1 SGHVS and CDR2 FNYEAQ. The CDR3 DNA is TGTGCCAGCAGCCTACTAGCGAGCGTAATCAAAGAGCAGTTCTTC. Residues: CASSLLASVIKEQFF.

The chain joins TRBV6-5 to TRBJ1-4, with no clear D. CDR1 MNHEY and CDR2 SVGAGI come from the germline V gene. Trimming stripped 5 bases from V and 0 bases from J, with 16 bases between. The CDR3 totals 17 residues. The CDR3 nucleotides read TGTGCCAGCAGTCTCCTCAAGAAAAGGGCAACTAATGAAAAACTGTTTTTT. This codes for CASSLLKKRATNEKLFF.

This clonotype was found a few times. The chain links TRBV29-1 to TRBJ1-1, with 8 bases fitting TRBD1. V lost 6 bases, J lost 0 bases, and 9 bases stayed unmatched. CDR3 length: 15 residues. Germline CDR1 is SQVTM and CDR2 is ANQGSEA. The DNA of the CDR3 is TGCAGCGTCCTCCCCCGACAGGGGTTGAACACTGAAGCTTTCTTT. This sequence encodes CSVLPRQGLNTEAFF.

The gene calls are TRBV5-4 and TRBJ2-3; 7 nucleotides match TRBD2. J lost 7 bases, V lost 2 bases, and 16 bases had no gene match. CDR3 length equals 17 residues. The V gene's germline CDR1 is SGHNT and CDR2 YYREEE (reference sequence). CDR3 protein: CASSFPVAGVQAHTQYF. CDR3 DNA sequence: TGTGCCAGCAGCTTTCCGGTTGCGGGAGTTCAGGCTCATACGCAGTATTTT.

This clonotype was observed a handful of times. The rearrangement joins TRBV3-1 to TRBJ2-7; 10 nucleotides agree with TRBD2. The CDR3 extends over 12 amino acids. With 4 bases clipped from V and 9 bases from J, the junction kept 3 bases outside the gene matches. Per the germline V gene, CDR1 is LGHDT and CDR2 is YNNKEL (reference sequence). The DNA of the CDR3 is TGTGCCAGCAGCCCGGGACTAGCGACGCAGTACTTC. Translation: CASSPGLATQYF.

This clonotype was seen many times. The rearrangement uses TRBV6-1 and TRBJ1-2, with a weak D call TRBD1 (5 bases). Germline V gene lookup returns CDR1 MNHNS and CDR2 SASEGT. V lost 0 bases and J lost 0, with 8 bases in between. The CDR3 loop spans 15 amino acids. The DNA of the CDR3 is TGTGCCAGCAGTGAAGCGGACATCGCTAACTATGGCTACACCTTC. Translation: CASSEADIANYGYTF.

This clonotype came up a few times. The chain uses TRBV2 and TRBJ1-1; D might be TRBD1 (6 bases). The CDR3 runs to 13 residues. V was shortened by 4 bases and J by 7 bases, with 13 bases between the two germline ends. In germline, CDR1 is SNHLY, CDR2 FYNNEI. CDR3 sequence (DNA): TGTGCCAGCAGTGCAGGGGCTACCCTTGAAGCTTTCTTT. Protein product: CASSAGATLEAFF.

This chain joins TRBV4-2 and TRBJ2-3, with 7 bases identical to TRBD2. The germline V gene encodes CDR1 LGHNA and CDR2 YNFKEQ. The CDR3 extends over 18 amino acids. The V and J ends lost 1 base and 7 bases, in that order; junction bases with no gene match: 17. CDR3 DNA: TGTGCCAGCAGCCAAGTTGTCTGGGCGGGAGAATATTTGAATACGCAGTATTTT. Protein sequence: CASSQVVWAGEYLNTQYF.